Listed here is a single TCR beta chain. Its target is not known. These data are taken from a study of lung T cells in sarcoidosis with Löfgren's syndrome. Study-level results: TRAV12-1 preferentially paired with TRBV2, with homologous CDR3s. The most expanded V genes in Löfgren's patients were reportedly TRAV12-1 and TRBV2.

A single record per CDR3 protein comes from TCRdb applying MiXCR to the reads. The profile shows 58,000 or so distinct CDR3 sequences, 21% of them singletons. Germline CDR1 is SGHRS and CDR2 is YFSETQ. V lost 0 bases and J lost 5, with 15 bases in between. The CDR3 has 15 residues. The receptor's source is a human donor with sarcoidosis (Löfgren's syndrome or another form), or a control subject (not recorded which). The rearrangement uses TRBV5-1 and TRBJ2-7, with a possible D match to TRBD2 (5 bases). Sequencing was done on a sample of CD4+ T cells from PBMCs. The CDR3 sequence is CASSLEAGGKDEQYV. CDR3 in DNA: TGCGCCAGCAGCTTGGAGGCAGGAGGAAAGGACGAGCAGTACGTC.